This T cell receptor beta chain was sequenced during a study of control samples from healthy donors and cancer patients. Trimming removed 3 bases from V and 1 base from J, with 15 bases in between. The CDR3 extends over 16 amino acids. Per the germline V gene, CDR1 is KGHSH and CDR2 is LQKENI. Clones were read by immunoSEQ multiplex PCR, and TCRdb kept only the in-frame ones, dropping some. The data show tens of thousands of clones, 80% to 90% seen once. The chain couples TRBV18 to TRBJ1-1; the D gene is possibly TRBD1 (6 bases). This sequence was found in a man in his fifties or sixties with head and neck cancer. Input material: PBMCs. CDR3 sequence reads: CASSPNVGTQNTEAFF. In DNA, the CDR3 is TGTGCCAGCTCACCTAATGTCGGGACACAGAACACTGAAGCTTTCTTT.